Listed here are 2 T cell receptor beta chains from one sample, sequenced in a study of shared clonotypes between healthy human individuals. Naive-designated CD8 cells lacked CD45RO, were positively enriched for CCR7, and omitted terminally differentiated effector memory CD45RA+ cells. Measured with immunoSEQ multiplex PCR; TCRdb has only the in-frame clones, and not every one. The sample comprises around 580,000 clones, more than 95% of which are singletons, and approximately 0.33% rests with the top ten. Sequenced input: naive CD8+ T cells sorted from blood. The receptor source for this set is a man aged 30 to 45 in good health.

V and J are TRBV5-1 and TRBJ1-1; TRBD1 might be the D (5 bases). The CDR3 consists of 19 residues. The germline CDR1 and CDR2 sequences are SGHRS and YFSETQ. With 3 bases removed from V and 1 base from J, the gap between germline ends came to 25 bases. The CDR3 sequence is CASSSPHPDTGRENTEAFF. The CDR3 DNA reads TGCGCCAGCAGCTCTCCACACCCGGATACGGGACGTGAGAACACTGAAGCTTTCTTT.

The CDR3 DNA reads TGTGCCAGCAGTTTTCTTGGGGACGGGGGATCCTACGAGCAGTACTTC. Its translation: CASSFLGDGGSYEQYF. This chain connects TRBV27 to TRBJ2-7; D is possibly TRBD2 (6 bases). This CDR3 region has 16 residues. V lost 3 bases to trimming and J lost 1 base, with 16 bases between them. Germline loops: CDR1 MNHEY, CDR2 SMNVEV (reference sequence).